This TCR beta chain derives from a study of cytomegalovirus exposure and HLA in healthy donors. Remarks on this clone: Its matching antigen is unknown.

Points from the study as a whole: Across HLA loci, a later analysis found differing TCR association rates, with DRB1 most and HLA-C fewest. The productive fraction for most TCR beta V segments was about 87% or about 30% in an earlier analysis.

Germline V CDR1 and CDR2: SGHRS, YFSETQ. Losses at the gene ends were 0 bases for V and 0 bases for J; bases not matched to a gene: 8. CDR3 length equals 18 residues. The PCR ran on 60 Vbeta and 13 Jbeta primers. Sequencing was performed with immunoSEQ multiplex PCR; in TCRdb, only in-frame clones are kept and a portion is missing. The sample gives 250,000 to 350,000 clones, about four fifths of which show up once; over 0.3% is in the top ten. The chain couples TRBV5-1 to TRBJ1-4; 7 bases agree with TRBD1. This TCR derives from a girl aged 2 to 10 in good health and CMV-seronegative. Sequencing input: PBMCs. CDR3: CASSLGGTAPATNEKLFF. CDR3 in DNA: TGCGCCAGCAGCTTGGGAGGGACAGCACCCGCAACTAATGAAAAACTGTTTTTT.